The 17 T cell receptor beta chains given below trace back to one sample, sequenced in a study of long-term antiretroviral therapy in people with HIV. immunoSEQ v3.0 was run at survey level. Sequencing was performed with immunoSEQ multiplex PCR; in TCRdb, only in-frame clones are kept and a portion is missing. The table records about 35,000 clones, roughly four fifths of them present only once. The input for sequencing was unsorted PBMCs, taken 0.3 years after starting antiretroviral therapy. All receptors derive from a man between 18 and 29 years old with HIV.

The rearrangement joins TRBV6-5 to TRBJ1-1; maybe TRBD1 (6 bases). The V end was cut by 5 bases, the J end by 1 base, with 11 bases between. The CDR3 covers 14 residues. Per germline, CDR1 MNHEY and CDR2 SVGAGI. In nucleotides, the CDR3 is TGTGCCAGCAGTAAACAGGGTTGGAACACTGAAGCTTTCTTT. It is translated as CASSKQGWNTEAFF.

This clone was observed a few times. The genes are TRBV9 and TRBJ1-2; D ambiguous. CDR1 is SGDLS and CDR2 is YYNGEE in the germline V gene. The V end lost 3 bases, the J end lost 5 bases, and 8 bases lay between the germline ends. This CDR3 has 12 amino acids. The CDR3 loop is CASSGSRYGYTF. DNA of the CDR3: TGTGCCAGCAGCGGGAGCCGATATGGCTACACCTTC.

This sequence joins TRBV19 and TRBJ1-5; tentative D call: TRBD1 (6 bases). Germline lookup yields CDR1 LNHDA and CDR2 SQIVND (reference sequence). V dropped 6 bases and J dropped 9 bases, with 15 bases sitting between them. The CDR3 spans 13 residues. The CDR3 reads CASSPDRLGPQHF. The CDR3 DNA reads as TGTGCCAGTAGCCCTGACAGGCTGGGGCCCCAGCATTTT.

The chain links TRBV2 to TRBJ2-7, with D possibly matching TRBD2 (6 bases). Germline CDR1 reads SNHLY; CDR2 reads FYNNEI. The CDR3 runs to 14 residues. V shed 10 bases and J shed 2 bases, with 18 bases lying between them. CDR3 sequence reads: CATLMGRGPYEQYF. Here the CDR3 DNA reads TGTGCCACCCTTATGGGGCGGGGCCCCTACGAGCAGTACTTC.

The rearrangement uses TRBV19 and TRBJ1-2, with 7 bases identical to TRBD1. The CDR3 has 15 residues. CDR1 is LNHDA and CDR2 is SQIVND in the germline V gene (reference sequence). Trimming removed 6 bases from V and 6 bases from J; junction bases left unmatched: 13. As DNA, the CDR3 is TGTGCCAGTAGACGAGGCCGAGGGGGCGAGGATGGCTACACCTTC. Protein: CASRRGRGGEDGYTF.

The rearrangement joins TRBV11-2 to TRBJ1-5; D gene uncertain. Germline V gives CDR1 SGHAT, CDR2 FQNNGV. With 0 bases removed from V and 6 bases from J, the gap between germline ends came to 3 bases. This CDR3 has 12 amino acids. The CDR3 sequence is CASSLDGQPQHF. For the CDR3, the DNA is TGTGCCAGCAGCTTAGACGGTCAGCCCCAGCATTTT.

This chain connects TRBV5-1 to TRBJ2-3; no firm D call. This CDR3 comprises 16 residues. CDR1 and CDR2 from the germline V gene are SGHRS and YFSETQ. Trimming stripped 4 bases from V and 1 base from J, with 16 bases between. CDR3 amino acids: CASSPSGVRGTDTQYF. CDR3 bases: TGCGCCAGCAGCCCTTCAGGCGTCCGCGGCACAGATACGCAGTATTTT.

The rearrangement uses TRBV4-2 and TRBJ2-2, with TRBD2 as a possible D gene (6 bases). The CDR3 runs 15 residues. Germline V gives CDR1 LGHNA, CDR2 YNFKEQ. V shed 5 bases and J shed 4 bases, with 14 bases lying between them. The CDR3, as DNA: TGTGCCAGCAGCTATACTAGCTCCCCCACCGGGGAGCTGTTTTTT. Encoded protein: CASSYTSSPTGELFF.

The J gene is TRBJ2-1, the V gene TRBV5-1; TRBD2 agrees at 13 bases. Germline trimming cut 4 bases from V and 9 bases from J; bases unmatched to any gene: 7. The V gene's germline CDR1 is SGHRS and CDR2 YFSETQ. This CDR3 has 15 amino acids. The DNA for the CDR3 is TGCGCCAGCAGCCAACTAGCGGGGGGGCCCACTGAGCAGTTCTTC. It is translated as CASSQLAGGPTEQFF.

The CDR3 DNA reads as TGTGCCAGCAGTTACTCCCCCCTACTGTACTTC. It encodes CASSYSPLLYF. This chain uses TRBV6-5 with TRBJ2-7; D not resolved. This CDR3 region has 11 residues. Germline-derived CDR1 and CDR2 are MNHEY and SVGAGI. Between the trimmed V and J ends, which lost 0 bases and 12 bases, there was a span of 9 bases.

The chain uses TRBV7-8 and TRBJ2-3; D possibly matches TRBD1 or TRBD2 (6 bases each). Germline V gene data show CDR1 as SGHVS and CDR2 as FQNEAQ. Trimming cost V 5 bases and J 0 bases, with 15 bases left between them. The CDR3 loop spans 16 amino acids. The CDR3 region is CASSGLEGGSTDTQYF. CDR3 nucleotide sequence: TGTGCCAGCAGCGGTCTGGAGGGGGGTAGCACAGATACGCAGTATTTT.

The chain combines TRBV7-3 with TRBJ2-1; the D gene is possibly TRBD1 (6 bases). Germline V gene data show CDR1 as SGHTA and CDR2 as FQGTGA. The V gene lost 0 bases and the J gene lost 7 bases, with 19 bases spanning the gap. The CDR3 totals 17 residues. The CDR3 region has the DNA TGTGCCAGCAGCTTAACCGCCGGTACAGGGTATGGGAATGAGCAGTTCTTC. Its protein product is CASSLTAGTGYGNEQFF.

The chain carries TRBV18 and TRBJ2-1; D perhaps matches TRBD2 (5 bases). The CDR3 loop spans 13 amino acids. Trimming removed 1 base at V and 8 bases at J, with 9 bases between. The V gene's germline CDR1 is KGHSH and CDR2 LQKENI. This chain's CDR3 is CASSPLSGDEQFF. For the CDR3, the DNA is TGTGCCAGCTCACCACTAAGCGGAGATGAGCAGTTCTTC.

A word on this clone: One end of the junction fails to match germline, which may point to a read error. This sequence joins TRBV7-7 and TRBJ1-1; D may be TRBD1 (6 bases). There are 18 residues in the CDR3. Germline values: CDR1 SSHAT, CDR2 FNYEAQ (reference sequence). CDR3 nucleotides: TGTGCTAGCAATACCCCGGGACAAGGGAGTGGTCAGGGCACTGAAGCTTTCTTT. Its translation: CASNTPGQGSGQGTEAFF.

J is TRBJ1-1 and V is TRBV5-1, with TRBD1 identical over 7 bases. Germline V gene sequence: CDR1 SGHRS, CDR2 YFSETQ. The trim removed 2 bases at V and 3 bases at J, leaving 7 bases unmatched. The CDR3 runs to 15 residues. CDR3 sequence (DNA): TGCGCCAGCAGCTTCAGGGGGTGGCGAGACACTGAAGCTTTCTTT. Encoded protein: CASSFRGWRDTEAFF.

This chain links TRBV5-4 with TRBJ1-2, with D unclear. This CDR3 contains 14 residues. Trimming removed 5 bases from V and 1 base from J, with 12 bases in between. Germline CDR1 reads SGHNT; CDR2 reads YYREEE (reference sequence). CDR3: CASRLSGINYGYTF. The CDR3 DNA reads TGTGCCAGCAGGCTGTCGGGGATTAACTATGGCTACACCTTC.

The sample holds a few counts of this clone. V and J are TRBV5-4 and TRBJ2-7; 8 bases match TRBD2. Germline CDR1 reads SGHNT; CDR2 reads YYREEE (reference sequence). The CDR3 spans 14 residues. V trimming: 3 bases; J trimming: 5 bases; junction bases outside the gene matches: 7. This chain's CDR3 is CASSWAGGVNEQYF. Here the CDR3 DNA reads TGTGCCAGCAGCTGGGCGGGGGGAGTCAACGAGCAGTACTTC.